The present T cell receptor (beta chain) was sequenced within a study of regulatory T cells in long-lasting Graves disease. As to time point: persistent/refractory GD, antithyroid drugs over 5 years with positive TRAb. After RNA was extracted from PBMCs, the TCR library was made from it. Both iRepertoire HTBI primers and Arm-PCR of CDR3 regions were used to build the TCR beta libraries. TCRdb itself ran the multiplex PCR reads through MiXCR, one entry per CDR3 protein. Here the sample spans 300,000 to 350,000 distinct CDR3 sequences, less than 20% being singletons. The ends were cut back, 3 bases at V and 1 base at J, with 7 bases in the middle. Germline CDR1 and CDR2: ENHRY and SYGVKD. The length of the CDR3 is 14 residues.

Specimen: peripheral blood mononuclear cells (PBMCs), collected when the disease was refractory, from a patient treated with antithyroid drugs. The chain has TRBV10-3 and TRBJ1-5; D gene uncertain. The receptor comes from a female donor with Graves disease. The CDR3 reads CAISENGSNQPQHF. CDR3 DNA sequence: TGTGCCATCAGTGAAAACGGGAGCAATCAGCCCCAGCATTTT.